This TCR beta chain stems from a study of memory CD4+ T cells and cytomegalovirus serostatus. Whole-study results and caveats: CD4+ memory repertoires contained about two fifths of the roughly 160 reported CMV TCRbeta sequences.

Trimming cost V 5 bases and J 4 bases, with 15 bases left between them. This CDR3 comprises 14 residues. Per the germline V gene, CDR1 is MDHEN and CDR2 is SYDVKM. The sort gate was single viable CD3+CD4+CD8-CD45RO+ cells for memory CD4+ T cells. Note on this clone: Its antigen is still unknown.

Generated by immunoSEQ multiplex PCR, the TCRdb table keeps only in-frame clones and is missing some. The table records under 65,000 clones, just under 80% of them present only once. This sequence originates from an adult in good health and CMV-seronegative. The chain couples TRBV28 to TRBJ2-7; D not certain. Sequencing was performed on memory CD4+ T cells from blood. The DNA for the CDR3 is TGTGCCAGCAGTCCAAGAGTACCGGTGTACGAGCAGTACTTC. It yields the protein CASSPRVPVYEQYF.